The 26 T cell receptor beta chains below were found in one sample sequenced in a study of blood T cells in healthy people across ages. Primed by a sample-barcoded 5' primer and a J-beta primer mix, a second PCR proceeded for about 7 to 12 cycles. TCRdb reprocessed the 5' RACE reads with MiXCR, giving one entry per CDR3 protein. The sample has fewer than 800,000 distinct CDR3 sequences, more than 40% seen once. Sequencing was carried out using blood. The receptors here all came from a woman aged 55-69 years in good health.

The chain combines TRBV7-6 with TRBJ2-7; 7 nucleotides align to TRBD2. This CDR3 has 16 residues. Germline V gene data show CDR1 as SGHVS and CDR2 as FNYEAQ. With 1 base clipped from V and 7 bases from J, the junction kept 13 bases outside the gene matches. CDR3 DNA: TGTGCCAGCAGCTTAGGTTTGCCGGGGGGAAACGGTGAGCAGTACTTC. Protein: CASSLGLPGGNGEQYF.

This clonotype was seen a handful of times. The chain is built from TRBV7-2 and TRBJ2-7; 9 positions agree with TRBD2. After removal of 4 bases from V and 5 bases from J, the junction contained 6 bases not matched to a gene. Per germline, CDR1 SGHTA and CDR2 FQGNSA. This CDR3 spans 14 amino acids. The DNA for the CDR3 is TGTGCCAGCAGCTCCTATAGCGGGAGTAACGAGCAGTACTTC. Translating gives CASSSYSGSNEQYF.

A note on this clonotype: Compared with germline, one end of the junction differs, possibly owing to a read error. CDR3 DNA: TGCAGTGCTGTTACAGGGGGGAACAATCAACCCCAGCATTTT. This gives the protein CSAVTGGNNQPQHF. This chain uses TRBV20-1 with TRBJ1-5, with 8 bases identical to TRBD1. Germline V CDR1 and CDR2: DFQATT, SNEGSKA (reference sequence). This CDR3 region has 14 residues.

The chain carries TRBV7-9 and TRBJ2-5; 7 bases align to TRBD1. The DNA end lines up better with TRBJ2-7; the J call may be wrong. CDR1 SEHNR and CDR2 FQNEAQ come from the germline V gene (reference sequence). The CDR3 contains 13 residues. The DNA of the CDR3 is TGTGCCAGCAGCGTTGCACAGGGGTACGAGCAGTACTTC. It encodes CASSVAQGYEQYF.

This clonotype was seen at least ten times. This chain uses TRBV14 with TRBJ2-3; D ambiguous. Per germline, CDR1 SGHDN and CDR2 FVKESK. This CDR3 comprises 15 residues. The V end was cut by 0 bases, the J end by 4 bases, with 11 bases between. CDR3 in amino acids: CASSQDWARSDTQYF. As DNA, the CDR3 is TGTGCCAGCAGCCAAGATTGGGCTAGGTCAGATACGCAGTATTTT.

The chain employs TRBV20-1 and TRBJ2-7; no firm D call. Matching the DNA end better, TRBJ2-5 makes the J call doubtful. The CDR3 totals 13 residues. Germline CDR1 reads DFQATT; CDR2 reads SNEGSKA (reference sequence). Here the CDR3 DNA reads TGCAGTGCACCGGCCGGGTATGGAGAGACCCAGTACTTC. Translated: CSAPAGYGETQYF.

CDR3 sequence: CASSSGTSGSGEQFF. CDR3 DNA: TGTGCCAGCAGTTCTGGGACTAGCGGGAGCGGTGAGCAGTTCTTC. The chain links TRBV27 to TRBJ2-1, with 14 bases that match TRBD2. The CDR3 has 15 amino acids. The V and J ends lost 4 bases and 9 bases, in that order; junction bases with no gene match: 5. The V gene's germline CDR1 is MNHEY and CDR2 SMNVEV (reference sequence).

This clonotype was seen just once. Germline and junction disagree at one end, which may indicate a read error. This chain joins TRBV29-1 and TRBJ2-7; D gene ambiguous. This CDR3 is built from 13 residues. Germline lookup yields CDR1 SQVTM and CDR2 ANQGSEA. The CDR3 nucleotides are TGCAGCGTTGCGCAGGTGAACTCCTGCGAGCAGTACTTC. This codes for CSVAQVNSCEQYF.

The V call is TRBV9, the J call TRBJ2-6, with D uncertain. CDR1 SGDLS and CDR2 YYNGEE come from the germline V gene. This CDR3 is built from 14 residues. V lost 4 bases and J lost 4, with 9 bases in between. The CDR3, as DNA: TGTGCCAGCAGCCATGGTGGGGGGGCCAACGTCCTGACTTTC. It codes for CASSHGGGANVLTF.

This clonotype was recorded a few times. The chain is built from TRBV7-2 and TRBJ2-1; 11 bases map to TRBD2. Germline values: CDR1 SGHTA, CDR2 FQGNSA. The V segment lost 1 base and the J segment 15 bases; nucleotides outside the gene matches: 8. This CDR3 has 14 residues. CDR3 residues: CASSLGGSGRVPFF. DNA for the CDR3: TGTGCCAGCAGCTTAGGAGGTAGCGGGAGGGTCCCGTTCTTC.

This clonotype was detected only a few times. The J gene is TRBJ2-1, the V gene TRBV7-2; maybe TRBD1 (6 bases). There are 13 residues in the CDR3. Trimming took 5 bases from V and 5 from J, leaving 10 bases between them. Per the germline V gene, CDR1 is SGHTA and CDR2 is FQGNSA. CDR3: CASSIDRNNEQFF. DNA for the CDR3: TGTGCCAGCAGCATTGACAGGAACAATGAGCAGTTCTTC. Filled out from reference TRBV7-2 and TRBJ2-1, the complete variable domain reads GAGVSQSPSNKVTEKGKDVELRCDPISGHTALYWYRQSLGQGLEFLIYFQGNSAPDKSGLPSDRFSAERTGGSVSTLTIQRTQQEDSAVYLCASSIDRNNEQFFGPGTRLTVL.

The V gene is TRBV5-1, the J gene TRBJ2-2; D call uncertain. Between the trimmed V and J ends, which lost 4 bases and 4 bases, there was a span of 11 bases. The CDR3 extends over 14 amino acids. Per the germline V gene, CDR1 is SGHRS and CDR2 is YFSETQ. In nucleotides, the CDR3 is TGCGCCAGCAGCCCCACGAGTGCCACCGGGGAGCTGTTTTTT. This translates into CASSPTSATGELFF.

This clonotype was seen more than once but under ten times. V is TRBV9 and J is TRBJ2-5; D might be TRBD2 (6 bases). The CDR3 length is 16 residues. In germline, CDR1 is SGDLS, CDR2 YYNGEE. Trimming cost V 0 bases and J 2 bases, with 14 bases left between them. The CDR3 protein is CASSVAGGGAQETQYF. DNA for the CDR3: TGTGCCAGCAGCGTAGCGGGTGGAGGGGCACAAGAGACCCAGTACTTC.

In the case of this clonotype: One end of the junction does not line up with germline, which may come from a read error. The chain combines TRBV7-7 with TRBJ2-7; 13 positions agree with TRBD2. With the DNA end fitting TRBJ2-5 better, the J assignment may be wrong. Germline-derived CDR1 and CDR2 are SSHAT and FNYEAQ (reference sequence). CDR3 length: 15 amino acids. This CDR3 reads CASSSGTSGIKTQYF. The CDR3 DNA follows: TGTGCTAGCAGCTCAGGGACTAGCGGGATAAAGACCCAGTACTTC.

J is TRBJ2-5 and V is TRBV24-1; tentatively, D is TRBD2 (5 bases). Germline V gene sequence: CDR1 KGHDR, CDR2 SFDVKD. Trimming stripped 3 bases from V and 11 bases from J, with 12 bases between. The CDR3 is 12 residues long. The CDR3 DNA reads as TGTGCCACCAGTGATCGCTCCGGGGAGCAGTACTTC. Amino acids: CATSDRSGEQYF.

The rearrangement joins TRBV20-1 to TRBJ2-7; TRBD2 matches at 8 bases. V dropped 8 bases and J dropped 0; count of bases not matched to a gene: 12. The CDR3 has 15 amino acids. Germline V gene data show CDR1 as DFQATT and CDR2 as SNEGSKA (reference sequence). This CDR3 is CSPLGGAVGSYEQYF. The CDR3 nucleotides are TGCAGTCCCCTCGGGGGGGCGGTTGGCTCCTACGAGCAGTACTTC.

This clonotype was picked up a small number of times. This chain joins TRBV7-9 and TRBJ2-3; perhaps TRBD1 as D (6 bases). The CDR3 sequence is 15 residues long. Trimming removed 4 bases from V and 4 bases from J, with 15 bases in between. Per the germline V gene, CDR1 is SEHNR and CDR2 is FQNEAQ (reference sequence). The CDR3 region is CASSSRTALADTQYF. The CDR3 nucleotides read TGTGCCAGCAGCTCTAGGACAGCTTTGGCAGATACGCAGTATTTT.

This clonotype was detected a few times. J is TRBJ2-1 and V is TRBV7-9, with 12 nucleotides matching TRBD2. This CDR3 spans 17 amino acids. Per the germline V gene, CDR1 is SEHNR and CDR2 is FQNEAQ (reference sequence). V shed 4 bases, J shed 5 bases, and the junction held 9 bases outside the gene matches. In nucleotides, the CDR3 is TGTGCCAGCAGCTCTAGCGGGAGGGGACAGAGAAACAATGAGCAGTTCTTC. This sequence encodes CASSSSGRGQRNNEQFF.

The chain carries TRBV6-6 and TRBJ1-2, with TRBD1 identical over 9 bases. Germline loops: CDR1 MNHNY, CDR2 SVGAGI (reference sequence). V shed 6 bases and J 8 bases; nucleotides not matched to a gene: 7. The CDR3 contains 13 residues. The CDR3 DNA reads as TGTGCCAGCAGAGTACAGGGGGCGGAAGGCTACACCTTC. Translated: CASRVQGAEGYTF.

This clonotype was detected only a few times. This chain joins TRBV3-1 and TRBJ2-3, with D maybe TRBD2 (5 bases). Trimming cost V 3 bases and J 2 bases, with 9 bases left between them. Germline assignment: CDR1 LGHDT and CDR2 YNNKEL (reference sequence). CDR3 length: 14 residues. The DNA of the CDR3 is TGTGCCAGCAGCCACGGCGGGCTCACAGATACGCAGTATTTT. Translating gives CASSHGGLTDTQYF.

This clonotype was seen a handful of times. The V gene is TRBV29-1, the J gene TRBJ2-1, with TRBD2 identical over 7 bases. Germline loops: CDR1 SQVTM, CDR2 ANQGSEA. The CDR3 is 15 amino acids. With 4 bases clipped from V and 7 bases from J, the junction kept 13 bases outside the gene matches. CDR3: CSVAPLAVLGNEQFF. The CDR3 bases are TGCAGCGTTGCCCCGCTAGCGGTACTGGGGAATGAGCAGTTCTTC.

This clonotype appeared a few times. This rearrangement joins TRBV12-3 or TRBV12-4 to TRBJ2-7; D uncertain. This CDR3 has 12 residues. V lost 6 bases and J lost 5, with 11 bases in between. The CDR3 loop is CASSPTIHEQYF. The CDR3 DNA sequence: TGTGCCAGCAGCCCCACTATCCACGAGCAGTACTTC.

The V call is TRBV3-1, the J call TRBJ2-1; D tentatively fits TRBD1 or TRBD2 (5 bases each). Per germline, CDR1 LGHDT and CDR2 YNNKEL (reference sequence). The length of the CDR3 is 17 residues. V was trimmed by 0 bases and J by 5 bases, leaving 17 bases between them. CDR3: CASSQDIAWQGDNEQFF. CDR3 DNA: TGTGCCAGCAGCCAAGATATTGCTTGGCAGGGAGACAATGAGCAGTTCTTC.

The rearrangement links TRBV7-2 to TRBJ2-5, with 12 bases lining up with TRBD2. CDR1 SGHTA and CDR2 FQGNSA come from the germline V gene. The CDR3 loop spans 19 amino acids. V shed 1 base, J shed 0 bases, and the junction held 9 bases outside the gene matches. DNA of the CDR3: TGTGCCAGCAGCTTAGAGAGGACTAGCGGGACCGGGTACCAAGAGACCCAGTACTTC. Translating gives CASSLERTSGTGYQETQYF.

The sample holds a few counts of this clonotype. The chain's CDR3 is CASSDGSAKNIQYF. The CDR3 DNA reads as TGTGCCAGCTCTGACGGGTCCGCCAAAAACATTCAGTACTTC. The chain carries TRBV2 and TRBJ2-4; unclear D gene. The CDR3 runs 14 residues. Trimming took 8 bases from V and 1 from J, leaving 12 bases between them. Germline CDR1 and CDR2: SNHLY and FYNNEI.

This clonotype was recorded a few times. The chain combines TRBV6-6 with TRBJ2-3, with 11 bases matching TRBD2. This CDR3 has 16 residues. The junction had 1 base not matched to a gene; V was cut back by 2 bases and J by 0 bases. Germline lookup yields CDR1 MNHNY and CDR2 SVGAGI (reference sequence). The CDR3 here is CASSYASGGSTDTQYF. In nucleotides, the CDR3 is TGTGCCAGCAGTTACGCTAGCGGGGGGAGCACAGATACGCAGTATTTT.